A single sample is the source of the 10 T cell receptor beta chains below, sequenced in a study of sequential checkpoint blockade in melanoma. Method: immunoSEQ multiplex PCR; TCRdb's copy keeps in-frame clones and lacks some. The sample contains around 10,000 clones, more than 70% of which appear only once. Treatment of the sample: randomized to nivolumab then ipilimumab (arm A) or the reverse (arm B). Sequencing was performed on CD8+ T cells sorted from blood (inferred from file names), taken from a patient given nivolumab and ipilimumab in sequence. These receptors came from a human donor with melanoma.

This clone was observed a handful of times. The V call is TRBV7-9, the J call TRBJ2-7; TRBD2 is a possible D gene (6 bases). V was cut by 3 bases and J by 1 base, with 13 bases left in between. The CDR3 runs 15 residues. Germline CDR1 SEHNR, CDR2 FQNEAQ (reference sequence). This CDR3 reads CASSFRDFGSYEQYF. The CDR3 DNA sequence: TGTGCCAGCAGCTTCCGGGACTTCGGTTCCTACGAGCAGTACTTC.

V gene TRBV9 combines with J gene TRBJ1-1, with D perhaps matching TRBD1 (6 bases). The CDR3 is 15 amino acids. Trimming took off 3 bases at V and 4 bases at J, with 16 bases between the two ends. Germline V gene lookup returns CDR1 SGDLS and CDR2 YYNGEE. In DNA, the CDR3 is TGTGCCAGCAGCGCGAAGACAGGTAGTATCACTGAAGCTTTCTTT. The encoded protein is CASSAKTGSITEAFF.

The rearrangement joins TRBV7-9 to TRBJ2-1, with D unclear. The CDR3 has 13 amino acids. CDR1 is SEHNR and CDR2 is FQNEAQ in the germline V gene (reference sequence). Trimming took off 5 bases at V and 6 bases at J, with 11 bases between the two ends. The CDR3 region is CASSPSHGNEQFF. The DNA for the CDR3 is TGTGCCAGCAGCCCAAGTCACGGCAATGAGCAGTTCTTC. The full variable domain, its missing parts supplied by reference TRBV7-9 and TRBJ2-1, is DTGVSQNPRHKITKRGQNVTFRCDPISEHNRLYWYRQTLGQGPEFLTYFQNEAQLEKSRLLSDRFSAERPKGSFSTLEIQRTEQGDSAMYLCASSPSHGNEQFFGPGTRLTVL.

CDR3 amino acids: CASSLEGALTDTQYF. The CDR3 DNA reads as TGTGCCAGCAGCTTAGAGGGGGCGCTTACAGATACGCAGTATTTT. The chain joins TRBV11-2 to TRBJ2-3; a possible D gene is TRBD1 (6 bases). V was trimmed by 0 bases and J by 3 bases, leaving 10 bases between them. CDR1 is SGHAT and CDR2 is FQNNGV in the germline V gene. The CDR3 runs 15 residues.

The J gene is TRBJ2-4, the V gene TRBV5-6; D is perhaps TRBD2 (5 bases). Germline CDR1 reads SGHDT; CDR2 reads YYEEEE. The CDR3 is 12 amino acids. V lost 5 bases and J 6 bases, leaving 9 bases between the germline ends. The CDR3 DNA is TGTGCCAGCAGTCTCGGAGGAAACATTCAGTACTTC. Amino acid sequence: CASSLGGNIQYF.

The V gene is TRBV23-1, the J gene TRBJ2-5; tentatively, D is TRBD2 (6 bases). The end of the DNA is better explained by TRBJ2-7, so the J call may be wrong. TRBV23-1 is recorded as an ORF, its role being uncertain. The CDR3 has 17 amino acids. The CDR3 sequence is CASSQSSCSGTTYEQYF. Here the CDR3 DNA reads TGCGCCAGCAGTCAATCTTCGTGTAGCGGCACCACCTACGAGCAGTACTTC.

This rearrangement joins TRBV25-1 to TRBJ2-7, with TRBD1 matching over 7 bases. CDR1 is MGHDK and CDR2 is SYGVNS in the germline V gene. V dropped 6 bases and J dropped 2; count of bases not matched to a gene: 7. This CDR3 contains 14 residues. CDR3: CASRGQDLAYEQYF. CDR3 nucleotide sequence: TGTGCCAGCAGAGGACAGGACCTTGCCTACGAGCAGTACTTC.

CDR3 sequence: CATSRGSGSAGELFF. The CDR3 DNA reads TGTGCCACCAGCAGAGGTAGCGGGAGCGCCGGGGAGCTGTTTTTT. The chain employs TRBV15 and TRBJ2-2; TRBD2 matches at 9 bases. The CDR3 has 15 amino acids. CDR1 and CDR2 from the germline V gene are LNHNV and YYDKDF (reference sequence). V was pared by 1 base and J by 6 bases, with 3 bases of the junction left unmatched.

The J gene is TRBJ1-1, the V gene TRBV5-6; D is unclear. The CDR3 extends over 12 amino acids. From germline, CDR1 is SGHDT and CDR2 YYEEEE. Trimming left V 0 bases short and J 4 bases short, with 4 bases between. The DNA of the CDR3 is TGTGCCAGCAGCTTGGTCCGCACTGAAGCTTTCTTT. Translation gives CASSLVRTEAFF.

The V gene is TRBV11-1, the J gene TRBJ2-5; tentatively, D is TRBD1 (5 bases). The germline CDR1 and CDR2 sequences are SGHAT and FQDESV (reference sequence). The CDR3 sequence is 15 residues long. Trimming shortened V by 5 bases and J by 5 bases, and 18 bases separated the two germline ends. CDR3 protein: CASSAPRATTETQYF. The CDR3 DNA follows: TGTGCCAGCAGCGCACCCAGGGCTACGACCGAGACCCAGTACTTC.